The 5 T cell receptor beta chains below were found in one sample sequenced in a study of blood T cell repertoires in COVID-19. TCRdb keeps only in-frame clones here, not all; method: immunoSEQ multiplex PCR. Among 150,000 or so clones, 80% to 90% were seen once, and the ten largest hold under 15%. Specimen: peripheral blood. These receptor sequences come from a man aged 18 to 29 with COVID-19, enrolled during active disease.

This clone occurred a few times. The chain employs TRBV7-9 and TRBJ2-7; 7 bases map to TRBD1. The CDR3 consists of 16 residues. The V and J ends lost 1 base and 6 bases, in that order; junction bases with no gene match: 12. The germline CDR1 and CDR2 sequences are SEHNR and FQNEAQ (reference sequence). The CDR3: CASSLGWGTASSEQYF. For the CDR3, the DNA is TGTGCCAGCAGCTTAGGATGGGGGACAGCCAGCAGCGAGCAGTACTTC. The variable domain in full, completed from reference TRBV7-9 and TRBJ2-7, reads DTGVSQNPRHKITKRGQNVTFRCDPISEHNRLYWYRQTLGQGPEFLTYFQNEAQLEKSRLLSDRFSAERPKGSFSTLEIQRTEQGDSAMYLCASSLGWGTASSEQYFGPGTRLTVT.

The chain joins TRBV7-9 to TRBJ2-1; 8 bases map to TRBD2. CDR1 is SEHNR and CDR2 is FQNEAQ in the germline V gene (reference sequence). The CDR3 is 15 residues long. V was pared by 6 bases and J by 6 bases, with 10 bases of the junction left unmatched. In nucleotides, the CDR3 is TGTGCCAGCAGTCCGCCGGGACTAGTATCCAATGAGCAGTTCTTC. Translation gives CASSPPGLVSNEQFF.

The chain combines TRBV4-2 with TRBJ2-5; 10 positions match TRBD2. CDR1 is LGHNA, CDR2 YNFKEQ, per germline. J gave up 2 bases and V 1 base, and 10 bases lay outside the gene matches. The CDR3 consists of 18 residues. CDR3 nucleotide sequence: TGTGCCAGCAGCCAAGGAATCGGACTAGCGGCTTCTCAAGAGACCCAGTACTTC. Its protein is CASSQGIGLAASQETQYF.

The V gene is TRBV15, the J gene TRBJ2-5, with 7 bases aligning to TRBD2. V dropped 3 bases and J dropped 7; count of bases not matched to a gene: 5. This CDR3 region has 13 residues. Germline CDR1 is LNHNV and CDR2 is YYDKDF (reference sequence). CDR3 region: CATSSGLVRTQYF. The CDR3 bases are TGTGCCACCAGCAGCGGACTAGTTCGGACCCAGTACTTC.

This clone was observed a single time. The V gene is TRBV28, the J gene TRBJ1-3, with 7 bases that match TRBD1. The CDR3 loop spans 16 amino acids. The V gene end was trimmed by 3 bases and the J gene end by 2 bases; junction bases not matched to a gene: 7. CDR1 and CDR2 (germline): MDHEN, SYDVKM. CDR3 coding DNA: TGTGCCAGCAGTTTTACGACAGGGCAAGCTGGAAACACCATATATTTT. The encoded protein is CASSFTTGQAGNTIYF.